This T cell receptor beta chain was found in a study of blood T cell repertoires in COVID-19. Study overall: Material from acute and convalescent COVID-19 was sourced from the United States, Italy and Spain. PBMCs, B-cell-depleted T cells, or T cells provided the cDNA or gDNA that made up the material.

Methods used by the authors: Amplification with reference gene primers provided the estimates of nucleated cell counts. TCRdb's copy holds only in-frame clones and misses some; the assay was immunoSEQ multiplex PCR. V, J and clone size were drawn from that table, and D and trimming were deduced from the DNA. The table records about 130,000 clones, approximately 88% of them present only once. This TCR was sampled from a man in his fifties or sixties with acute or convalescent COVID-19. The sample comprised peripheral blood.

The CDR3 loop reads CATSDPGGQEAFF. The CDR3 nucleotides read TGTGCCACCAGTGATCCAGGGGGCCAGGAAGCTTTCTTT. V gene TRBV24-1 combines with J gene TRBJ1-1; the match to TRBD1 covers 8 bases. Unmatched junction bases numbered 4, after V lost 3 bases and J lost 8 bases. Germline CDR1 is KGHDR and CDR2 is SFDVKD. CDR3 length: 13 amino acids.